This T cell receptor beta chain originates from a study of blood T cell repertoires in COVID-19 (dated by TCRdb to 2019 to 2021). Regarding the study in general: Samples from collaborators originated in the United States, Italy and Spain and spanned both the acute and convalescent phases of COVID-19. Samples were obtained from the ongoing ImmuneRACE study (first 160 participants) and from over a thousand subjects provided by 6 global collaborators. Nearly every sample came with metadata listing a de-identified subject ID, COVID-19 status, age in years and sex. The material from the prospective study consisted of cDNA or gDNA derived from T cells, B-cell-depleted T cells, or PBMCs. Where available, HLA class I and class II types were taken from metadata supplied by the sample provider and were not determined by assay-based typing. The repertoires were released in a freely available public database intended as a resource for research on the immune response to SARS-CoV-2. Deeply sampled blood TCRbeta repertoires from subjects exposed to, actively infected with, or recovered from COVID-19 were included in the dataset. Results and caveats for the whole study, not just this receptor: The quantity of clinical and demographic metadata differed by source and by participant and was supplied without curation.

From the cysteine up to the phenylalanine, the CDR3 has a length of 13 residues. Left in the record is the CDR3 DNA by itself, 39 bases read in frame from the first base. V is clipped by 3 bases and J by 2 bases, and the sequence between their germline boundaries is 7 bases long. Collaborating institutions collected whole blood in K2EDTA tubes following their own protocols. For TCRbeta analysis, collaborator samples were shipped as frozen whole blood, as isolated PBMCs, or as DNA extracted from either sample type. TCRbeta CDR3 regions were amplified from genomic DNA by means of the immunoSEQ Assay, a bias-controlled multiplex PCR. The source study handled its data this way. The number of nucleated cells in each sample was estimated by amplification of reference gene primers within the assay. To quantify the absolute abundance of each unique TCRbeta CDR3 rearrangement, sequence reads were collapsed and filtered. Productive Simpson clonality was computed per sample as the square root of Simpson's diversity index over productive rearrangements. TCRdb re-hosts the immuneACCESS table, in-frame sequences only. Its copies lack some clones; in the studies checked, an unresolved V gene accounts for under half of them, and the cause for the rest is not known. Clone size and the V and J calls come from that table; the DNA yielded D and trimming. A total of about 55,000 clones appear in this sample, around 80% of them only once. Roughly 6.4% of the sample is held by the ten biggest clonotypes.

As to this clone: Its antigen is still unknown. The sample holds no much larger clone one base away, and base qualities are not on file.

The material sequenced was peripheral blood. The origin of this receptor is a human donor in a cohort sampled during active or convalescent COVID-19. This chain joins TRBV12-3 or TRBV12-4 to TRBJ1-2; confidence is insufficient to name the D gene. This receptor has the CDR3 CASSFGRNYGYTF. The nucleotide sequence reads as follows: TGTGCCAGCAGTTTCGGCAGGAACTATGGCTACACCTTC.